This T cell receptor beta chain was found in a study of regulatory T cells in long-lasting Graves disease. Study-level results: Limited sample numbers may have lowered accuracy.

CDR3 length: 17 residues. Trimming cost V 3 bases and J 6 bases, with 20 bases left between them. To make TCR beta libraries, researchers used iRepertoire HTBI primers and Arm-PCR of CDR3 regions. TCRdb used MiXCR to reprocess the multiplex PCR reads, holding one entry per CDR3 protein. The sample lists hundreds of thousands of distinct CDR3 sequences; approximately 13% were seen once. This clonotype came up a few times. Its antigen is unidentified. Time point given: newly diagnosed GD, antithyroid drugs for less than 3 months. Following extraction of RNA from PBMCs, that RNA was used to make the TCR library. The same sample was also studied in work on T cells in Graves' hyperthyroidism and ophthalmopathy. That report adds: Subjects aged 18 to 65 presented with newly diagnosed hyperthyroidism of less than 2 months' duration. Carried out on the TCR CDR3, a first-round RT-PCR used the HTBI primer set. Median prediction lead before ophthalmopathy onset was 6.5 to 7 months with the model.

This receptor was obtained from a man aged 25 to 40 with Graves disease. V and J are TRBV12-3 or TRBV12-4 and TRBJ2-2, with D unclear. The specimen comprised peripheral blood mononuclear cells (PBMCs), sampled at new diagnosis, from a patient treated with antithyroid drugs. Written as DNA, the CDR3 is TGTGCCAGCAGTTTTTCCCCGGGCCGTACCCCTGCCGGGGAGCTGTTTTTT. Amino acid sequence: CASSFSPGRTPAGELFF.